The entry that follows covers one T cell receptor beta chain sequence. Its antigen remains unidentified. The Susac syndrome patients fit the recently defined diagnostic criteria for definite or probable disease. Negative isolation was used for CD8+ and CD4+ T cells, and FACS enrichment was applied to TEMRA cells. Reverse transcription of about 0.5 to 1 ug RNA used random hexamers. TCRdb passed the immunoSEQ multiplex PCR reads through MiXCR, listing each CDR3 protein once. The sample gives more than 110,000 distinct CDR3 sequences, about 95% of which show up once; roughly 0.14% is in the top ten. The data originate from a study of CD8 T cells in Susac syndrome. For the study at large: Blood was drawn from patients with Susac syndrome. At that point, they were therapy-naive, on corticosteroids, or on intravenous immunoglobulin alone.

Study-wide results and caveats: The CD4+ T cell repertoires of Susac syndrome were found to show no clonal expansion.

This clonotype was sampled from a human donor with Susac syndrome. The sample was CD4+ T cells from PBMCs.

CDR3 protein: CSARDPGVGYTF. The CDR3 region has the DNA TGCAGTGCTAGAGACCCGGGTGTGGGCTACACCTTC. The chain joins TRBV20-1 to TRBJ1-2; D unclear. The V end lost 0 bases, the J end lost 8 bases, and 10 bases lay between the germline ends. This CDR3 has 12 amino acids. The germline gives CDR1 DFQATT, CDR2 SNEGSKA (reference sequence).